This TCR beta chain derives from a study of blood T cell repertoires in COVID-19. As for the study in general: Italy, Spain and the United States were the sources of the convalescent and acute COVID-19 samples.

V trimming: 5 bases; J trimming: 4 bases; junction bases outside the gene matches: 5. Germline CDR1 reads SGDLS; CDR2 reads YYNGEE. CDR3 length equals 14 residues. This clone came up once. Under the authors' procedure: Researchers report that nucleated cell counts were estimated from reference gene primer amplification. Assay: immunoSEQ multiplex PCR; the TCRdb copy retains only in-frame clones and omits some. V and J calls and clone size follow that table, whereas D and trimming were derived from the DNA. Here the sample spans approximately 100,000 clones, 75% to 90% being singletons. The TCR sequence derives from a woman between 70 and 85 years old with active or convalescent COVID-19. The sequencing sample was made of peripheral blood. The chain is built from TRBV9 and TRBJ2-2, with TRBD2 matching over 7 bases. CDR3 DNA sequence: TGTGCCAGCAGTGGAACTAGCGCCACCGGGGAGCTGTTTTTT. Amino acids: CASSGTSATGELFF. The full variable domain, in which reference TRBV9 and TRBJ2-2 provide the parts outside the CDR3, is DSGVTQTPKHLITATGQRVTLRCSPRSGDLSVYWYQQSLDQGLQFLIQYYNGEERAKGNILERFSAQQFPDLHSELNLSSLELGDSALYFCASSGTSATGELFFGEGSRLTVL.